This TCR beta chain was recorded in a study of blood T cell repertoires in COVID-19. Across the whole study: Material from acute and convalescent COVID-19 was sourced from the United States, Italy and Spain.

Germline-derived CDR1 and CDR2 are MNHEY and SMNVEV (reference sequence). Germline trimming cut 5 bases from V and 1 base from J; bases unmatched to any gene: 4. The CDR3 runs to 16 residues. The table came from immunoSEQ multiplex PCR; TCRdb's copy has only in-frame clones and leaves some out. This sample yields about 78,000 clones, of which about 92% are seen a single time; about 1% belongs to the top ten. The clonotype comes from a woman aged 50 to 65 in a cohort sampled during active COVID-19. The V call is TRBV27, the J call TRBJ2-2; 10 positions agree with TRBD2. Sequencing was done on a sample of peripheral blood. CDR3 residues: CASSLLAGGNTGELFF. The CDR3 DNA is TGTGCCAGCAGTCTTTTAGCGGGAGGGAACACCGGGGAGCTGTTTTTT.